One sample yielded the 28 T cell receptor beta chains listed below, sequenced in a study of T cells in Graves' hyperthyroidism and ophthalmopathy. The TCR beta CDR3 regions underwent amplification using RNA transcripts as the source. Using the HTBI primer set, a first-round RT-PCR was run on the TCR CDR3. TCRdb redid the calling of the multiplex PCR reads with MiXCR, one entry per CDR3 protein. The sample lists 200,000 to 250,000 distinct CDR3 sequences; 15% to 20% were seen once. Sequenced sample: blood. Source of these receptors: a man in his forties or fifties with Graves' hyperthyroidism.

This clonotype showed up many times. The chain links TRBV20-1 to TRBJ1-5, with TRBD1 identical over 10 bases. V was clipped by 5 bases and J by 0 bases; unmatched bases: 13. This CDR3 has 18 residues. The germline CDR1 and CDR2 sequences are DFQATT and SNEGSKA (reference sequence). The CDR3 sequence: CSASPGQGVKYSNQPQHF. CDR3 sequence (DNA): TGCAGTGCTTCACCCGGACAGGGGGTTAAATATAGCAATCAGCCCCAGCATTTT.

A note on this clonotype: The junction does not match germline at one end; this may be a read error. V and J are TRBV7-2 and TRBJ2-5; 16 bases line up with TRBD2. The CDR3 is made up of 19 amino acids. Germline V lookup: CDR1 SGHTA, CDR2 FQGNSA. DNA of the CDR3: TGTGCCAGCAGCTTATCCGGGACTAGCGGGAGGGCCCGCAGAGAGGCCCAGTACTTC. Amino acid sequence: CASSLSGTSGRARREAQYF.

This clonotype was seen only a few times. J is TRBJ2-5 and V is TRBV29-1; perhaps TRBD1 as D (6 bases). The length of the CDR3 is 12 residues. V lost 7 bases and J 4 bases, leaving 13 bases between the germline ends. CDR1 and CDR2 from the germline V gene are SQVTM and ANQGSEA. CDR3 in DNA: TGCAGCGGGGGTACAGGGCTAGAGACCCAGTACTTC. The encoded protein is CSGGTGLETQYF.

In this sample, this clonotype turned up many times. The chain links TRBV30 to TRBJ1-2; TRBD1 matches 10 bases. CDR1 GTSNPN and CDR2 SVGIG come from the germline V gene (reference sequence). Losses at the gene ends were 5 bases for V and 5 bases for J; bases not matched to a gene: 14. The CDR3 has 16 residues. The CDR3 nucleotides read TGTGCCTGGTCCGTTCCTGGGACAGGGGTTATGTATGGCTACACCTTC. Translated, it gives CAWSVPGTGVMYGYTF.

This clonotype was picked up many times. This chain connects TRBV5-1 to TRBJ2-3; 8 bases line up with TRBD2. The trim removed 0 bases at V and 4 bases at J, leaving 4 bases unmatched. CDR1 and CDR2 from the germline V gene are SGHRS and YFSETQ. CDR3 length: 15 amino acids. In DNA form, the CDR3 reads TGCGCCAGCAGCTTGGCGGGAGGGCCTTCAGATACGCAGTATTTT. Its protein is CASSLAGGPSDTQYF. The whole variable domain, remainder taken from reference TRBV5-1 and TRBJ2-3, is KAGVTQTPRYLIKTRGQQVTLSCSPISGHRSVSWYQQTPGQGLQFLFEYFSETQRNKGNFPGRFSGRQFSNSRSEMNVSTLELGDSALYLCASSLAGGPSDTQYFGPGTRLTVL.

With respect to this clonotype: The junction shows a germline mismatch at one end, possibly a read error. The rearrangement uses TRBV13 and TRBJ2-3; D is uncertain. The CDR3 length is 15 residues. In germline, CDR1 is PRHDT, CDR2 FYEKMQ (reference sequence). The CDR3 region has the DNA TGCGCCAGCAGCTTAGGACCGGCGGAGATAGATACGCAGTATTTT. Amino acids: CASSLGPAEIDTQYF.

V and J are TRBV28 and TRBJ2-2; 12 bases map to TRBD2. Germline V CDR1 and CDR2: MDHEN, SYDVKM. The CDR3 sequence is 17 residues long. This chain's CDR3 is CLLTSGSVLGGTGELFF. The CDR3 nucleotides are TGTTTATTGACTAGCGGGAGCGTCCTCGGGGGCACCGGGGAGCTGTTTTTT.

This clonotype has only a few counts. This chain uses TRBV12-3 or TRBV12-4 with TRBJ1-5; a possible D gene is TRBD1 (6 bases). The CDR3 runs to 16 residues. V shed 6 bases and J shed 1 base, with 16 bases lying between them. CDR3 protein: CASRISGTSSNQPQHF. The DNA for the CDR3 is TGTGCCAGCAGAATCTCCGGGACATCGAGCAATCAGCCCCAGCATTTT.

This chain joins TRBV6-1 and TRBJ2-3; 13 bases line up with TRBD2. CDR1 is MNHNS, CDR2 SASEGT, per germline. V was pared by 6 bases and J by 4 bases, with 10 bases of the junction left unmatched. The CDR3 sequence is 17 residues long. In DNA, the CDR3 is TGTGCCAGCAGCATGACCCGACTAGCGGGAGGTTCAGATACGCAGTATTTT. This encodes CASSMTRLAGGSDTQYF.

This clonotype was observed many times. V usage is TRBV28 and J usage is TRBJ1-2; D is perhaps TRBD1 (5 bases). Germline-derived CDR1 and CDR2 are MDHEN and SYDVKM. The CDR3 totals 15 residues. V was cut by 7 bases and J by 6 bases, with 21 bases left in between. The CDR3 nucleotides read TGTGCCAGCACCCTGGGGGGAATAAGGACTGATGGCTACACCTTC. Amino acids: CASTLGGIRTDGYTF.

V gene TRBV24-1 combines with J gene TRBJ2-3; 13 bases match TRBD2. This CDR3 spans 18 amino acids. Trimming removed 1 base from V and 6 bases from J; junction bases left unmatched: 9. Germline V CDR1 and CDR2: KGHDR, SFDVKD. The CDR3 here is CATSDLRGLAGRFDTQYF. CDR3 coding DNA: TGTGCCACCAGTGATTTACGGGGACTAGCGGGAAGGTTTGATACGCAGTATTTT.

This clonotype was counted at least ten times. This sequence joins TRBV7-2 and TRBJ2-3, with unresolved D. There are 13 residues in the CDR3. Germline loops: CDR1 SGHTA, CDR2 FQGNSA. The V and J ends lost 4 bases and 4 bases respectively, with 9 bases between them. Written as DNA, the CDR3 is TGTGCCAGCAGCTCCCAGATGGCAGATACGCAGTATTTT. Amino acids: CASSSQMADTQYF.

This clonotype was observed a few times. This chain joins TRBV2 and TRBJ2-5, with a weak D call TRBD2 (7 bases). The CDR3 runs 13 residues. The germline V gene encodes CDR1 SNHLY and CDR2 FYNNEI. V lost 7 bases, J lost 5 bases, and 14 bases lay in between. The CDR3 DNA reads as TGTGCCAGCAAGAGAAGGGGGGGGGAGACCCAGTACTTC. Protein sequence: CASKRRGGETQYF.

The CDR3 bases are TGTGCCAGCAGCTTTGGATTTTTACGCGAAGCGGGAGGCCTACACAATGAGCAGTTCTTC. Translation: CASSFGFLREAGGLHNEQFF. This chain links TRBV7-8 with TRBJ2-1, with 9 bases lining up with TRBD2. The CDR3 has 20 residues. The junction had 20 bases not matched to a gene; V was cut back by 3 bases and J by 5 bases. In germline, CDR1 is SGHVS, CDR2 FQNEAQ.

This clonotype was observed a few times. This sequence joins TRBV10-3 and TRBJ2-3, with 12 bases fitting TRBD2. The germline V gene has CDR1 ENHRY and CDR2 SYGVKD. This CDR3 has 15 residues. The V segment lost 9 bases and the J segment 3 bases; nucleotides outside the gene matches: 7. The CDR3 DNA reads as TGTGCCATAAGGACTAGCGGGGTTCGAACAGATACGCAGTATTTT. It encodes CAIRTSGVRTDTQYF.

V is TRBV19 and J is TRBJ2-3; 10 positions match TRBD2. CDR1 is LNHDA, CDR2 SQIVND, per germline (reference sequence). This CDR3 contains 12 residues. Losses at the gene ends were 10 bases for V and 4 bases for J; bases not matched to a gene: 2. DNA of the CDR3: TGTGCCACTAGCGGGAGCTCAGATACGCAGTATTTT. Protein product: CATSGSSDTQYF.

CDR3 nucleotides: TGCAGTGCTAGGGAAACCAAAAGGGGGGGTTGGGAGACCCAGTACTTC. Translating it yields CSARETKRGGWETQYF. This sequence joins TRBV20-1 and TRBJ2-5; D may be TRBD2 (7 bases). V lost 3 bases and J lost 5, with 22 bases in between. Germline V CDR1 and CDR2: DFQATT, SNEGSKA (reference sequence). This CDR3 has 16 residues.

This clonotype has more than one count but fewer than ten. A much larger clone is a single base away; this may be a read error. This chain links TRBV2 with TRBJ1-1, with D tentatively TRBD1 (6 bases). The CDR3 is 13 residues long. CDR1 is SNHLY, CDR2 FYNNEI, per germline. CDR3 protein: CASGGQPNTEVFF. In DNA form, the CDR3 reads TGTGCCAGCGGTGGACAGCCGAACACTGAAGTTTTCTTT.

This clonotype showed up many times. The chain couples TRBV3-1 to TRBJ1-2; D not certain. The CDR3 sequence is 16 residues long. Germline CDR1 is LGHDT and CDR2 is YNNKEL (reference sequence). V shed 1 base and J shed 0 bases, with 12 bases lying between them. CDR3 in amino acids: CASSQGIGRANYGYTF. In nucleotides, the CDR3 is TGTGCCAGCAGCCAAGGGATTGGGAGAGCTAACTATGGCTACACCTTC.

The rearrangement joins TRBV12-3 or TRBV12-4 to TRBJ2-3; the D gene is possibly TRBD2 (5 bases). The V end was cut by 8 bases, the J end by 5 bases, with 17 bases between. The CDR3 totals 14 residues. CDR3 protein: CASRLGGGIDTQYF. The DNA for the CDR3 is TGTGCCAGCCGACTTGGTGGAGGCATAGATACGCAGTATTTT.

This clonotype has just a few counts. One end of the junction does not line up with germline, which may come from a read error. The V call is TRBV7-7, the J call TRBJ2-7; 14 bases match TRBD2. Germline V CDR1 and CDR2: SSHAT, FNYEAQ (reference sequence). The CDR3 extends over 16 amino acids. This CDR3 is CASSLGLAGGADEQYF. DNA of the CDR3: TGTGCTAGCAGCTTAGGACTAGCGGGAGGAGCCGACGAGCAGTACTTC.

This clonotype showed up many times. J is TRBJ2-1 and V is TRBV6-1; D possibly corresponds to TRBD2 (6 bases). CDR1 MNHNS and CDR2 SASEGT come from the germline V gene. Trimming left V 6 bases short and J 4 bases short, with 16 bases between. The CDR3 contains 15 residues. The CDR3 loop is CASRIFREKYNEQFF. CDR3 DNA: TGTGCCAGCAGGATTTTCCGGGAGAAATACAATGAGCAGTTCTTC.

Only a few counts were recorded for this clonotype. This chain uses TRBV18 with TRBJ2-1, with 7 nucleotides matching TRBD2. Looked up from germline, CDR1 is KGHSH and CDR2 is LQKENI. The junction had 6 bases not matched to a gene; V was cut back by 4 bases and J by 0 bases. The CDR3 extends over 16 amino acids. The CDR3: CASSLNSGGSYNEQFF. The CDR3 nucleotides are TGTGCCAGCTCACTGAACTCGGGAGGCTCCTACAATGAGCAGTTCTTC. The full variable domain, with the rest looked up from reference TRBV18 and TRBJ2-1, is NAGVMQNPRHLVRRRGQEARLRCSPMKGHSHVYWYRQLPEEGLKFMVYLQKENIIDESGMPKERFSAEFPKEGPSILRIQQVVRGDSAAYFCASSLNSGGSYNEQFFGPGTRLTVL.

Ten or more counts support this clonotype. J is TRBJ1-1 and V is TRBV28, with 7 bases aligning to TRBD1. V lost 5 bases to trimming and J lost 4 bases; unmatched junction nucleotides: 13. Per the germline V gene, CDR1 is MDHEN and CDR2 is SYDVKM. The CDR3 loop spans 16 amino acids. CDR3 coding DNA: TGTGCCAGCAGTCCACTCAAACAGGGGATCAGCACTGAAGCTTTCTTT. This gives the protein CASSPLKQGISTEAFF. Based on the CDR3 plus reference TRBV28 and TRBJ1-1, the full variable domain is DVKVTQSSRYLVKRTGEKVFLECVQDMDHENMFWYRQDPGLGLRLIYFSYDVKMKEKGDIPEGYSVSREKKERFSLILESASTNQTSMYLCASSPLKQGISTEAFFGQGTRLTVV.

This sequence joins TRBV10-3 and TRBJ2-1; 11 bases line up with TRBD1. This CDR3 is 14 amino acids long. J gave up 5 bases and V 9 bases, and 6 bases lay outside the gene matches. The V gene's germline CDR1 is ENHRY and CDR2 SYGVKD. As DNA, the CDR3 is TGTGCCATTCGGGACAGGGGGGAACACAATGAGCAGTTCTTC. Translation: CAIRDRGEHNEQFF.

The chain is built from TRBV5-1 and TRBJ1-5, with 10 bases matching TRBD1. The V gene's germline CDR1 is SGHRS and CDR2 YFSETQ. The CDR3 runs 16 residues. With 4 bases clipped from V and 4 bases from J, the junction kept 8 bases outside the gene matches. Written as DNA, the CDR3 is TGCGCCAGCAGCGCCGGGACAGGGGCATCAAATCAGCCCCAGCATTTT. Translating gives CASSAGTGASNQPQHF.

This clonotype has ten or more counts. The CDR3 DNA follows: TGTGCCAGCAGCTTGGGGAGGACTAGAGTCTACAATGAGCAGTTCTTC. Its protein product is CASSLGRTRVYNEQFF. V usage is TRBV7-9 and J usage is TRBJ2-1; the match to TRBD2 covers 7 bases. Germline V CDR1 and CDR2: SEHNR, FQNEAQ (reference sequence). V shed 3 bases, J shed 3 bases, and the junction held 8 bases outside the gene matches. The CDR3 length is 16 residues.

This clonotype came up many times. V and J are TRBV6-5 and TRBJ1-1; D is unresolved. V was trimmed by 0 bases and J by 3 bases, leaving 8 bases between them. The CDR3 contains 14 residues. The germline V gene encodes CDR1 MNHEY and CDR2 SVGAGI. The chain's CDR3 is CASSYSNRDTEAFF. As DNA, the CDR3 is TGTGCCAGCAGTTACTCGAATAGGGACACTGAAGCTTTCTTT.